The T cell receptor beta chain under discussion was sequenced for a study of pediatric ulcerative colitis. The germline CDR1 and CDR2 sequences are LNHDA and SQIVND (reference sequence). There are 16 residues in the CDR3. V gave up 5 bases and J gave up 1 base, with 17 bases separating them. Up to 500,000 reads were sequenced per sample. Profiled with immunoSEQ multiplex PCR; TCRdb holds only in-frame clones, not every one. Of roughly 38,000 clones listed, roughly 80% are singletons. The diagnostic colonoscopy in ulcerative colitis patients preceded any immunosuppressive treatment. The chain joins TRBV19 to TRBJ1-1, with TRBD1 as a possible D gene (5 bases). This clonotype was obtained from a girl under 18 with moderate ulcerative colitis. Sequences were obtained from blood. CDR3 region: CASSGYSGPTNTEAFF. The CDR3 DNA reads as TGTGCCAGTAGTGGCTATTCAGGGCCGACGAACACTGAAGCTTTCTTT.